This TCR beta chain emerged from a study of T cell repertoires in ileal Crohn's disease. Study context: All patients had surgery for stricturing (61%) or penetrating (around 40%) disease. Postoperative therapy was given to about half: eleven to twelve thiopurines, roughly 20 anti-TNF agents.

This clone was detected only once. The antigen is unknown. Per sample, approximately 540 nanograms of biopsy DNA were TCRB immunosequenced. TCRdb keeps only in-frame clones here, not all; method: immunoSEQ multiplex PCR. The sample lists around 16,000 clones; 50% to 75% were seen once. Study-level findings and limits: Active smokers at surgery had more clonal expansions than non-smokers.

The CDR3 spans 16 residues. The germline V gene encodes CDR1 MNHEY and CDR2 SVGAGI. With 0 bases clipped from V and 2 bases from J, the junction kept 4 bases outside the gene matches. V is TRBV6-5 and J is TRBJ2-3, with 8 bases aligning to TRBD1. Sequencing was done on a sample of ileal tissue. This TCR was sampled from an adult with Crohn's disease. The CDR3 spells CASSYSDREPTDTQYF. The CDR3 nucleotides read TGTGCCAGCAGTTACTCGGACAGGGAACCCACAGATACGCAGTATTTT.